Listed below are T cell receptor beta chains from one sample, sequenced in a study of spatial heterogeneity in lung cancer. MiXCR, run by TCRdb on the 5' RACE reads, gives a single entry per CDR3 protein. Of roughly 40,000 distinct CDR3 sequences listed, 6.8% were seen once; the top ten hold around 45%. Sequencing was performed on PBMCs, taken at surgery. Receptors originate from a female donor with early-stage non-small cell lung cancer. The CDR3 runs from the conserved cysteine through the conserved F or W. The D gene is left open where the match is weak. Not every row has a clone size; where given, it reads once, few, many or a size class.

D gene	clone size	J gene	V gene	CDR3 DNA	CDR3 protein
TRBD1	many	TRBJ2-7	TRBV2	TGTGCCAGCAGTCCGGGACAGGGGGCGCTGGGGCCCCAGTACTTC	CASSPGQGALGPQYF
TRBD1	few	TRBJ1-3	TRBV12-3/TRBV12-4	TGTGCCAGCAGTTTCGGGACAGGGTTAACTGGAAACACCATATATTTT	CASSFGTGLTGNTIYF
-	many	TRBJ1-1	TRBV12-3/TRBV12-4	TGTGCCAGCAGTCCGAATCCCCGAGGACGGATAGAAGCTTTCTTT	CASSPNPRGRIEAFF
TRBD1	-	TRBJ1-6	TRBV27	TGTGCCAGCAGTTTTCAACAGGGGAATTCACCCCTCCACTTT	CASSFQQGNSPLHF
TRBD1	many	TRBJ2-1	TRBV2	TGTGCCAGCAGCTCACTGGACAGGGTGTACAATGAGCAGTTCTTC	CASSSLDRVYNEQFF
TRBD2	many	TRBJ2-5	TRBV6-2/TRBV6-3	TGTGCCAGCAGTTACTCGCCCCAGGAAGCGGGGCAAGAGACCCAGTACTTC	CASSYSPQEAGQETQYF
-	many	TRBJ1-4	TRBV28	TGTGCCAGCAGTTCCCTTTTAGCTAATGAAAAACTGTTTTTT	CASSSLLANEKLFF
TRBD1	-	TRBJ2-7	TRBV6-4	TGTGCCAGCACCGAACCGACAGGGGACGAGCAGTACTTC	CASTEPTGDEQYF
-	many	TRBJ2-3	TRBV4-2	TGTGCCAGCGGTGCCCTTTTTGCGGGGCCGGGAGATACGCAGTATTTT	CASGALFAGPGDTQYF
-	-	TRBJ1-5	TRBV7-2	TGTGCCAGCAGCTTAGATGGCAGTGATCAGCCCCAGCATTTT	CASSLDGSDQPQHF